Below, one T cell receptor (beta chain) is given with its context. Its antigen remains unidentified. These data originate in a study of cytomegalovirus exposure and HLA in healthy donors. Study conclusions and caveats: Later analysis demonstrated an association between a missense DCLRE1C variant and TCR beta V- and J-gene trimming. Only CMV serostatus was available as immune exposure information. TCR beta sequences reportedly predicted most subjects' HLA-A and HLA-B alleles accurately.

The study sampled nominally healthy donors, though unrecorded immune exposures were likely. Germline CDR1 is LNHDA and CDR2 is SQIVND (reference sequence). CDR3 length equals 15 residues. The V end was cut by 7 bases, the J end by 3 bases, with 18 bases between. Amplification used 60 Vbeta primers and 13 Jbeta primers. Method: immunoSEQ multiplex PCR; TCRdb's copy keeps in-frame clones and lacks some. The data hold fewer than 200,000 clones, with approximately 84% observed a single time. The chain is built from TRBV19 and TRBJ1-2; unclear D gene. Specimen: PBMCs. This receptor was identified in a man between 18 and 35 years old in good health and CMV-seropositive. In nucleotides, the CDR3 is TGTGCCAGTATTGAGCTGGGGAGCCCTTACTATGGCTACACCTTC. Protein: CASIELGSPYYGYTF.